This record looks at one T cell receptor beta chain sequence and its context. Its binding antigen is unknown. The input lacks base qualities; no much larger clone sits a single base away. There are 14 amino acids in the CDR3, from cysteine to phenylalanine inclusive. CDR3 DNA only is kept here, 42 bases in frame from base 1. According to the germline V gene, CDR1 reads SGHDT and CDR2 reads YYEEEE. Unmatched junction bases come to 3, with V trimmed by 6 bases and J by 0 bases. The sample belongs to a study of T cell responses to AZD1222 COVID-19 vaccine (dated by TCRdb to the early 2020s). About the investigation overall: AZD1222 recipients whose second dose came at about 4 weeks and those whose second dose came at about 12 weeks were combined into one group, since spike-specific TCR depth and breadth did not differ between the two schedules. A total of 230 to 250 trial participants underwent TCR sequencing, of whom 207 had received two doses of AZD1222 and some 25 had received two doses of the MenACWY control vaccine. Trial participants were enrolled by age into subgroups of 18-55, 56-69 and 70-plus years, and around 150, 29 and 61 TCR-sequenced participants, respectively, were included in these subgroups. General study outcomes and caveats: Most participants were white British and females outnumbered males, and the authors suggested that clonal diversity may have been underestimated. After two AZD1222 doses, both the breadth and the depth of spike-specific TCRs were significantly higher than at day 0 and than in MenACWY recipients. Nearly half of unique spike-specific TCRs reportedly recognized epitopes outside regions mutated in the B.1.351 and B.1.1.7 variants. Conclusions about previously exposed vaccinees are limited, since just five or six AZD1222 recipients were seropositive for SARS-CoV-2 at baseline. CD4 TCRs associated with the vaccine covered the entire spike protein, and the dominant responses were in regions 160-218 and 743-854. Because no day 14 peak-response samples were available, the repertoires could be characterized only after the peak T cell response. In the small 56-69-year group, the increase in depth fell short of significance, most likely because of low power.

The CDR3 regions of human TCRbeta chains were analyzed by immunosequencing. On the authors' methods: TCRs in the repertoires were compared against a reference library of SARS-CoV-2-specific TCRs that had been generated with the MIRA antigen-specificity platform. Breadth was defined as the fraction of unique TCRs that were SARS-CoV-2-associated. Depth was defined as the fraction of total T cells that were SARS-CoV-2-associated. Using the MIRA data, each spike-specific TCR was assigned both to the spike region to which the TCR was reactive and to a CD4 or CD8 class. Log10-transformed breadth and depth values were compared by one-way ANOVA with Sidak's multiple comparisons tests. What TCRdb holds here is the immuneACCESS table cut down to in-frame rearrangements. Part of the clones is not present; checked against another copy, under half of the missing clones reflect an unresolved V gene, and the others are unexplained. That table gives V, J and clone size, and the DNA gave D and trimming. The sample table lists some 160,000 clones, about 92% of them with a count of one. The top ten clonotypes cover around 0.96% of the sample.

The time point label here, explained by the study, means: baseline before first vaccination. The vaccinee samples were drawn from two UK trials, COV001 and COV002, one of which was a single-blind randomized controlled phase 2/3 trial testing AZD1222 (ChAdOx1 nCoV-19) in healthy adults. For TCRbeta chain sequencing, PBMC samples from trial participants were taken at day 0 and at day 28 after the second dose. The sequence came from an adult in good health. Sequences were derived from peripheral blood, sampled on day 0 of AZD1222 vaccination. The V gene is TRBV5-6 and the J gene is TRBJ2-7, and TRBD2 aligns with 10 junction nucleotides. The DNA sequence is given as TGTGCCAGCAAAACTAGCGGGACCTCCTACGAGCAGTACTTC. It specifies CASKTSGTSYEQYF. Beyond the CDR3, the reference TRBV5-6 and TRBJ2-7 genes provide the residues; the full variable domain reads: DAGVTQSPTHLIKTRGQQVTLRCSPKSGHDTVSWYQQALGQGPQFIFQYYEEEERQRGNFPDRFSGHQFPNYSSELNVNALLLGDSALYLCASKTSGTSYEQYFGPGTRLTVT.